These 9 T cell receptor beta chains share one sample of origin, sequenced in a study of lymphopenia after photon versus proton radiotherapy (dated by TCRdb to about 2019). Library method: the immunoSEQ multiplex PCR assay. This immuneACCESS table, as held by TCRdb, lists in-frame sequences with V and J called but not all clones. Of the missing ones, under half trace to an unresolved V gene in checked studies; the others have no known cause. Recorded for this sample are 60,000 or so clones; roughly 87% of them occurred a single time. The ten largest clones take up around 13% of the sample. The source was peripheral blood, collected from a patient treated with proton-based radiotherapy. The receptors stem from an elderly man with esophageal cancer.

V gene TRBV6-5 combines with J gene TRBJ1-5; the D is unclear. The germline CDR1 and CDR2 sequences are MNHEY and SVGAGI. Trimming cost V 4 bases and J 7 bases, with 11 bases left between them. The CDR3 runs to 13 residues. The CDR3 is CASSWRVGQPQHF. The CDR3 nucleotides are TGTGCCAGCAGTTGGAGGGTGGGACAGCCCCAGCATTTT.

V gene TRBV5-1 combines with J gene TRBJ2-1; no firm D call. The germline V gene encodes CDR1 SGHRS and CDR2 YFSETQ. Trimming left V 0 bases short and J 5 bases short, with 9 bases between. The CDR3 spans 14 residues. CDR3 nucleotide sequence: TGCGCCAGCAGCTTGGAATACAGAAACAATGAGCAGTTCTTC. Translating it yields CASSLEYRNNEQFF.

The chain employs TRBV4-3 and TRBJ1-1; 8 bases agree with TRBD1. With V trimmed by 4 bases and J by 4 bases, 5 bases remained unmatched. The CDR3 is made up of 14 amino acids. CDR1 LGHNA and CDR2 YSLEER come from the germline V gene. The CDR3 spells CASSPGGRGTEAFF. The CDR3 region has the DNA TGCGCCAGCAGCCCAGGGGGCAGGGGCACTGAAGCTTTCTTT.

Details on this clone: This sample also contains other DNA sequences that code for the same CDR3. The gene calls are TRBV7-2 and TRBJ1-2, with a tentative D call TRBD1 (5 bases). V lost 5 bases, J lost 2 bases, and 9 bases lay in between. The CDR3 spans 13 residues. CDR1 and CDR2 from the germline V gene are SGHTA and FQGNSA. The CDR3 region is CASSPDRNYGYTF. The CDR3 DNA follows: TGTGCCAGCAGCCCTGACAGAAACTATGGCTACACCTTC.

The V gene is TRBV27, the J gene TRBJ1-2; no definite D call. CDR1 is MNHEY and CDR2 is SMNVEV in the germline V gene (reference sequence). This CDR3 is 14 amino acids long. The V and J ends lost 5 bases and 9 bases respectively, with 19 bases between them. CDR3: CASSPYPLVDRYTF. The CDR3 coding sequence is TGTGCCAGCAGTCCCTACCCCCTGGTGGACCGCTACACCTTC.

The chain has TRBV6-1 and TRBJ2-1; the D gene is possibly TRBD1 (6 bases). V shed 7 bases and J shed 5 bases, with 18 bases lying between them. The germline V gene has CDR1 MNHNS and CDR2 SASEGT. The CDR3 is 15 amino acids. The CDR3 DNA follows: TGTGCCAGCACCCTGGGGCAGGGGTCTCACAATGAGCAGTTCTTC. This encodes CASTLGQGSHNEQFF.

V gene TRBV18 combines with J gene TRBJ2-2, with D hard to call. In germline, CDR1 is KGHSH, CDR2 LQKENI. Between the trimmed V and J ends, which lost 3 bases and 2 bases, there was a span of 16 bases. CDR3 length equals 17 residues. The CDR3 DNA reads as TGTGCCAGCTCACCGCGAGGCGCCTTGGCCAACACCGGGGAGCTGTTTTTT. This encodes CASSPRGALANTGELFF. The variable domain in full, with the rest retrieved from reference TRBV18 and TRBJ2-2, is NAGVMQNPRHLVRRRGQEARLRCSPMKGHSHVYWYRQLPEEGLKFMVYLQKENIIDESGMPKERFSAEFPKEGPSILRIQQVVRGDSAAYFCASSPRGALANTGELFFGEGSRLTVL.

This clone was counted a few times. The chain joins TRBV5-5 to TRBJ2-7; tentatively, D is TRBD2 (5 bases). V lost 4 bases to trimming and J lost 2 bases, with 10 bases between them. The CDR3 is 13 amino acids. Per germline, CDR1 SGHKS and CDR2 YYEKEE (reference sequence). CDR3 sequence (DNA): TGTGCCAGCAGCCCAAGAGGGCCCTACGAGCAGTACTTC. Translating gives CASSPRGPYEQYF. The full variable domain, completed using reference TRBV5-5 and TRBJ2-7, is DAGVTQSPTHLIKTRGQQVTLRCSPISGHKSVSWYQQVLGQGPQFIFQYYEKEERGRGNFPDRFSARQFPNYSSELNVNALLLGDSALYLCASSPRGPYEQYFGPGTRLTVT.

The genes are TRBV6-5 and TRBJ1-4; 7 bases align to TRBD1. J gave up 7 bases and V 4 bases, and 6 bases lay outside the gene matches. CDR3 length: 14 amino acids. Germline V lookup: CDR1 MNHEY, CDR2 SVGAGI. CDR3: CASSWTGGSEKLFF. CDR3 DNA sequence: TGTGCCAGCAGTTGGACAGGAGGTAGTGAAAAACTGTTTTTT.